The 5 T cell receptor beta chains reported below all come from one sample, sequenced in a study of glioma-infiltrating T cells after dendritic cell vaccination. As to time point: after dendritic cell vaccination, including at tumor progression/relapse. The repertoire was sequenced with immunoSEQ multiplex PCR; TCRdb's copy has only in-frame clones and lacks some. The data hold 99,000 or so clones, with 65% to 85% observed a single time. The sample was blood, taken after dendritic cell vaccination. These receptors were obtained from a human donor with glioblastoma.

The chain joins TRBV11-3 to TRBJ2-1, with 7 bases identical to TRBD2. V lost 5 bases and J lost 8; bases outside the gene matches: 18. The CDR3 totals 17 residues. Per germline, CDR1 SGHNT and CDR2 YENEEA. CDR3 DNA: TGTGCCAGCAGCCTAGGGGAGGGAGGGCCGGATCGGGATGAGCAGTTCTTC. Its translation is CASSLGEGGPDRDEQFF.

This clone was recorded many times. The chain uses TRBV19 and TRBJ1-2, with D possibly TRBD1 on 6 matching bases. V shed 8 bases and J shed 3 bases, with 13 bases lying between them. From germline, CDR1 is LNHDA and CDR2 SQIVND (reference sequence). The CDR3 length is 13 residues. CDR3 region: CASSNRVDYGYTF. Written as DNA, the CDR3 is TGTGCCAGTTCCAACAGGGTTGACTATGGCTACACCTTC. Filled out from reference TRBV19 and TRBJ1-2, the complete variable domain reads DGGITQSPKYLFRKEGQNVTLSCEQNLNHDAMYWYRQDPGQGLRLIYYSQIVNDFQKGDIAEGYSVSREKKESFPLTVTSAQKNPTAFYLCASSNRVDYGYTFGSGTRLTVV.

This clone was seen more than once but under ten times. The CDR3 region has the DNA TGCGCCAGCAGTTCCTCGGCCGGGGGGCCGGTTGAGCAGTTCTTC. Protein sequence: CASSSSAGGPVEQFF. The chain has TRBV5-1 and TRBJ2-1; tentatively, D is TRBD2 (7 bases). From germline, CDR1 is SGHRS and CDR2 YFSETQ. V gave up 5 bases and J gave up 9 bases, with 21 bases separating them. The CDR3 is 15 amino acids. The full variable domain, with the rest looked up from reference TRBV5-1 and TRBJ2-1, is KAGVTQTPRYLIKTRGQQVTLSCSPISGHRSVSWYQQTPGQGLQFLFEYFSETQRNKGNFPGRFSGRQFSNSRSEMNVSTLELGDSALYLCASSSSAGGPVEQFFGPGTRLTVL.

This clone was observed once. J is TRBJ2-7 and V is TRBV6-6, with a possible D match to TRBD1 (5 bases). V lost 2 bases to trimming and J lost 2 bases, with 7 bases between them. CDR3 size: 13 residues. Germline V gives CDR1 MNHNY, CDR2 SVGAGI (reference sequence). The CDR3 bases are TGTGCCAGCAGTTACAGGGGTACCTACGAGCAGTACTTC. Translating gives CASSYRGTYEQYF.

The chain links TRBV28 to TRBJ1-2; the D is unclear. Trimming took off 4 bases at V and 5 bases at J, with 11 bases between the two ends. This CDR3 spans 13 amino acids. Germline loops: CDR1 MDHEN, CDR2 SYDVKM. The CDR3 loop is CASSSLSPYGYTF. The CDR3 nucleotides read TGTGCCAGCAGTTCCCTTAGCCCTTATGGCTACACCTTC.